These T cell receptor beta chains were read from a single sample in a study of T cell changes during pregnancy in multiple sclerosis. Only in-frame clones appear in the TCRdb table, and some are missing; sequencing was by immunoSEQ multiplex PCR. This table holds under 95,000 clones, roughly 91% found once. This sample comprised peripheral blood, obtained after pregnancy. These receptors were obtained from a female donor in good health, enrolled as a control in a pregnancy study. Both conserved end residues are part of each CDR3. D genes are given only for firm matches. For some rows the clone size is stated as once, few or many, or as a class when expanded; others skip it.

J gene | V gene | D gene | clone size | CDR3 protein | CDR3 DNA
TRBJ2-4 | TRBV28 | - | - | CASSPTQTEDIQYF | TGTGCCAGCAGCCCCACTCAAACGGAGGACATTCAGTACTTC
TRBJ2-1 | TRBV6-6 | - | - | CASGTPGLQGHEQFF | TGTGCCAGCGGCACTCCGGGACTCCAAGGCCATGAGCAGTTCTTC
TRBJ2-1 | TRBV20-1 | - | once | CSGTSLNEQFF | TGCAGTGGGACTTCCTTGAATGAGCAGTTCTTC
TRBJ2-2 | TRBV4-2 | - | - | CASSQDTGRNTGELFF | TGTGCCAGCAGCCAAGACACAGGGAGGAACACCGGGGAGCTGTTTTTT
TRBJ2-7 | TRBV7-3 | TRBD2 | - | CASSSSGGDLGEQYF | TGTGCCAGCAGCTCCAGCGGGGGGGACCTTGGCGAGCAGTACTTC
TRBJ2-7 | TRBV7-2 | - | - | CASSLVLTGRGEQYF | TGTGCCAGCAGCTTAGTCCTTACCGGCCGAGGGGAGCAGTACTTC
TRBJ1-2 | TRBV6-5 | - | - | CASSYAASGYGYTF | TGTGCCAGCAGTTACGCAGCCTCGGGCTATGGCTACACCTTC
TRBJ2-6 | TRBV27 | - | - | CASSSQASGANVLTF | TGTGCCAGCAGTTCCCAAGCATCTGGGGCCAACGTCCTGACTTTC
TRBJ1-1 | TRBV2 | - | - | CASMPEMNTEAFF | TGTGCCAGCATGCCAGAAATGAACACTGAAGCTTTCTTT
TRBJ1-5 | TRBV19 | TRBD1 | - | CASSNGGTGAYSNQPQHF | TGTGCCAGTAGCAACGGGGGGACAGGGGCCTATAGCAATCAGCCCCAGCATTTT
TRBJ1-5 | TRBV18 | TRBD1 | - | CASSLRDRGGNQPQHF | TGTGCCAGCTCACTCCGAGACAGGGGGGGTAATCAGCCCCAGCATTTT
TRBJ1-1 | TRBV4-3 | TRBD1 | - | CASSSGQSPEAFF | TGCGCCAGCAGCTCGGGACAGTCCCCTGAAGCTTTCTTT
TRBJ1-6 | TRBV18 | - | few | CASSPKIDSPLHF | TGTGCCAGCTCACCAAAGATAGATTCACCCCTCCACTTT
TRBJ2-4 | TRBV27 | - | - | CASSLIREDIQYF | TGTGCCAGCAGTTTAATAAGGGAGGACATTCAGTACTTC
TRBJ2-7 | TRBV7-2 | - | - | CASSKRRELYEQYF | TGTGCCAGCAGCAAGAGGAGGGAGCTTTACGAGCAGTACTTC
TRBJ2-7 | TRBV7-6 | - | - | CASSSRPGNYEQYF | TGTGCCAGCAGCTCGCGCCCGGGGAACTACGAGCAGTACTTC
TRBJ2-3 | TRBV7-9 | - | - | CASTRGSLTDTQYF | TGTGCCAGCACCCGGGGGAGCCTGACAGATACGCAGTATTTT
TRBJ2-7 | TRBV27 | TRBD1 | - | CASRTGNSYEQYF | TGTGCCAGCAGGACAGGGAACTCCTACGAGCAGTACTTC
TRBJ1-6 | TRBV27 | - | - | CASSFWVRGTPLHF | TGTGCCAGCAGTTTTTGGGTCCGGGGAACACCCCTCCACTTT
TRBJ2-3 | TRBV7-2 | TRBD2 | - | CASSLGSLAGGSDTQYF | TGTGCCAGCAGCTTAGGGTCCCTAGCGGGGGGGTCCGATACGCAGTATTTT
TRBJ2-5 | TRBV4-2 | - | - | CASSQDTGTQYF | TGTGCCAGCAGCCAAGATACGGGGACCCAGTACTTC
TRBJ1-3 | TRBV10-3 | TRBD1 | - | CAIGDRRNTIYF | TGTGCCATCGGGGACAGGAGAAACACCATATATTTT